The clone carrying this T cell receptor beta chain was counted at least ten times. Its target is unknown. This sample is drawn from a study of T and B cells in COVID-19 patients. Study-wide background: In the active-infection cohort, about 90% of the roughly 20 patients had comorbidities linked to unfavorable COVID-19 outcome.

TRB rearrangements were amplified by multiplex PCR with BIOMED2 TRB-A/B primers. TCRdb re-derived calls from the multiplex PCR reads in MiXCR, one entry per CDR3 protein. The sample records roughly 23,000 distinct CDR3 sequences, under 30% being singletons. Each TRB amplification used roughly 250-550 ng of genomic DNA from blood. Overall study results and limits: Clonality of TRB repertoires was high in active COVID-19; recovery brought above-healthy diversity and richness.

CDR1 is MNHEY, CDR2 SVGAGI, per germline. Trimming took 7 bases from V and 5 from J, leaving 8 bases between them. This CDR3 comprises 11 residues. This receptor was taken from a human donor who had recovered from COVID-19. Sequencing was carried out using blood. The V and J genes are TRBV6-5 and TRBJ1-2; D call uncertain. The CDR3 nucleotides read TGTGCCAGCAACTCCCTTTATGGCTACACCTTC. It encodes CASNSLYGYTF.